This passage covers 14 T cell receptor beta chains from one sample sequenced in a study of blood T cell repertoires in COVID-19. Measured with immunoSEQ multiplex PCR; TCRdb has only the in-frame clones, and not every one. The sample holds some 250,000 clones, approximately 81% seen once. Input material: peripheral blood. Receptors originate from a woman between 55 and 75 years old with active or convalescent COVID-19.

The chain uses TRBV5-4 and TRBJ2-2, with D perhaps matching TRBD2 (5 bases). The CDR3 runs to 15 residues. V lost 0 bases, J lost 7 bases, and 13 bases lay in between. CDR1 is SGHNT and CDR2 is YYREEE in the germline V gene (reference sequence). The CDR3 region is CASSLDQAAGGELFF. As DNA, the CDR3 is TGTGCCAGCAGCTTGGACCAAGCGGCAGGCGGGGAGCTGTTTTTT.

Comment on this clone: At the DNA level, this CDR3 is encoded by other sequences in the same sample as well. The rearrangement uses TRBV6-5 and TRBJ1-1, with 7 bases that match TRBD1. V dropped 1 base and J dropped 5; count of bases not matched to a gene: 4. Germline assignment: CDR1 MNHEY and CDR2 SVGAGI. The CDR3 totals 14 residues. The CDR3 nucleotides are TGTGCCAGCAGTTACTTGGCAGGGGGTACTGAAGCTTTCTTT. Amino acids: CASSYLAGGTEAFF.

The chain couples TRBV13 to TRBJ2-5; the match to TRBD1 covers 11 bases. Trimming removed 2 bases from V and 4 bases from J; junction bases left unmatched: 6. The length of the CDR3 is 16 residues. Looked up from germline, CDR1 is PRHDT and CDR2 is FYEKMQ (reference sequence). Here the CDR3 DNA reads TGTGCCAGCAGCTTAAGGACAGGGGGCGAACGAGAGACCCAGTACTTC. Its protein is CASSLRTGGERETQYF.

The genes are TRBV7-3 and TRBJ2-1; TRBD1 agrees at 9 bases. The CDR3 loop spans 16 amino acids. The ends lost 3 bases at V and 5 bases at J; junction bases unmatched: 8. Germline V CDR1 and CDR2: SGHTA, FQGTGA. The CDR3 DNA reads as TGTGCCAGCAGCTTGTATCTCGGACAGGGGAACAATGAGCAGTTCTTC. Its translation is CASSLYLGQGNNEQFF.

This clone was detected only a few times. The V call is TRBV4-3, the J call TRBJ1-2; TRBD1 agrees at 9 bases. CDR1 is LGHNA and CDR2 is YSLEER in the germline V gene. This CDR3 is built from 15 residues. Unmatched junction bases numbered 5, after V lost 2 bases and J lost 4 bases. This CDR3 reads CASSQNLDRGYGYTF. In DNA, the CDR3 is TGCGCCAGCAGCCAAAATCTGGACAGGGGCTATGGCTACACCTTC.

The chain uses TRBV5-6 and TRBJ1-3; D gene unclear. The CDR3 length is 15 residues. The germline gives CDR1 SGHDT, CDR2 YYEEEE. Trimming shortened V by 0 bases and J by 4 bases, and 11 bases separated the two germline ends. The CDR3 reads CASSLVAGNGNTIYF. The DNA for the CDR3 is TGTGCCAGCAGCTTGGTGGCGGGGAACGGAAACACCATATATTTT.

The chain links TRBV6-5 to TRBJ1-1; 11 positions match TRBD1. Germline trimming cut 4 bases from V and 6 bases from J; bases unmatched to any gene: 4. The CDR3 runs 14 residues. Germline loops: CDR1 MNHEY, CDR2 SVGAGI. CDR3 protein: CASSWDRGAAEAFF. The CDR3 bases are TGTGCCAGCAGTTGGGACAGGGGGGCCGCTGAAGCTTTCTTT.

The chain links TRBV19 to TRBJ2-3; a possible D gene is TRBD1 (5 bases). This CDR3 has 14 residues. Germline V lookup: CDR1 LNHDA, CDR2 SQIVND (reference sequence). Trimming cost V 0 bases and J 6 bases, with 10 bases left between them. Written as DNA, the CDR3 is TGTGCCAGTAGTATAGAGGAAGGGGTCGATACGCAGTATTTT. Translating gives CASSIEEGVDTQYF.

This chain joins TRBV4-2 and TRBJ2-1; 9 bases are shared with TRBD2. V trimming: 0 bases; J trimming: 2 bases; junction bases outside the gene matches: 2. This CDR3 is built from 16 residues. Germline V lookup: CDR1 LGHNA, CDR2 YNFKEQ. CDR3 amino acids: CASSQEERGAYNEQFF. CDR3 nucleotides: TGTGCCAGCAGCCAAGAAGAGCGGGGGGCCTACAATGAGCAGTTCTTC.

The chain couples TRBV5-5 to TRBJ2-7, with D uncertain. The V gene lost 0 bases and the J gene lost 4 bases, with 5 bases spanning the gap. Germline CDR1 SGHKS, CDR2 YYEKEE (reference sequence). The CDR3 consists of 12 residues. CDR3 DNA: TGTGCCAGCAGCTTGGACATATACGAGCAGTACTTC. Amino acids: CASSLDIYEQYF.

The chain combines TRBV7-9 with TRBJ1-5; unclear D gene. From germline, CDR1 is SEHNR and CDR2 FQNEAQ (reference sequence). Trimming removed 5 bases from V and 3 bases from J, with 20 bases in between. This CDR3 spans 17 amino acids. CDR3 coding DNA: TGTGCCAGCAGCCACGGGTCCTTTTATGGCCCCAATCAGCCCCAGCATTTT. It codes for CASSHGSFYGPNQPQHF.

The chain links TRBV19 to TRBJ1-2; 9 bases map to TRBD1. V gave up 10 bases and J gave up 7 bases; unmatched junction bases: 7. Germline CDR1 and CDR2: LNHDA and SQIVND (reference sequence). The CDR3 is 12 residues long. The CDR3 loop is CATATGGGGYTF. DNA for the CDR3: TGTGCCACCGCGACAGGGGGAGGTGGCTACACCTTC.

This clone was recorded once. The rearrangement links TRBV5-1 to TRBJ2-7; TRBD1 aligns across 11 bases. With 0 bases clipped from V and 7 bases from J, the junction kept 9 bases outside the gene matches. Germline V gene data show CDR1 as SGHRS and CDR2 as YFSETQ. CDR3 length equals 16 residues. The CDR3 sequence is CASSLAGQGAWWEQYF. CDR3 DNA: TGCGCCAGCAGCTTGGCCGGACAGGGGGCTTGGTGGGAGCAGTACTTC.

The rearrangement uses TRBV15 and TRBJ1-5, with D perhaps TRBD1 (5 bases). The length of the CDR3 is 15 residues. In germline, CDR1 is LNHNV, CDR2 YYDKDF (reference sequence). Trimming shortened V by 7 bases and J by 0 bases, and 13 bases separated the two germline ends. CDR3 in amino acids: CATTTTGGSNQPQHF. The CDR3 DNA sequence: TGTGCCACCACCACGACGGGGGGTAGCAATCAGCCCCAGCATTTT.